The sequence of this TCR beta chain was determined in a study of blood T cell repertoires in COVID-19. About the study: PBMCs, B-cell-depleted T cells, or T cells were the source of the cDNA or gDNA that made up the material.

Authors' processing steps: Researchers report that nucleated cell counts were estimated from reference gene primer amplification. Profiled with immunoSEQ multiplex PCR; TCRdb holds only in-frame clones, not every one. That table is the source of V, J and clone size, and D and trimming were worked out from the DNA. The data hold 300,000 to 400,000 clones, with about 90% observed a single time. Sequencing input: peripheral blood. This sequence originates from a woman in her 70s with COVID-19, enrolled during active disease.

The CDR3 nucleotides are TGTGCCTGGAGTGTAATAAAAGTTTTCTCAACCCAGGGCCCCGTCTATGGCTACACCTTC. Translation: CAWSVIKVFSTQGPVYGYTF. The J gene is TRBJ1-2, the V gene TRBV30; TRBD1 is a possible D gene (5 bases). Per the germline V gene, CDR1 is GTSNPN and CDR2 is SVGIG (reference sequence). Trimming took 0 bases from V and 4 from J, leaving 30 bases between them. The CDR3 is 20 amino acids.